This T cell receptor beta chain was obtained from a study of OX40 agonist ivuxolimab in advanced cancers. Generated by immunoSEQ multiplex PCR, the TCRdb table keeps only in-frame clones and is missing some. The top ten clones hold around 1.8% of a sample with about 76,000 clones, just under 85% of them seen once. The origin of this receptor is an adult with an advanced solid tumor such as melanoma, head and neck, liver or kidney cancer. This sample comprised CD4+ or CD8+ T cells sorted from blood, obtained in a trial of the OX40 agonist ivuxolimab.

Here the CDR3 reads CSVEHGGLAGVYEQYF. Written as DNA, the CDR3 is TGCAGCGTTGAACACGGGGGACTAGCGGGAGTCTACGAGCAGTACTTC. The rearrangement links TRBV29-1 to TRBJ2-7; 14 bases agree with TRBD2. This CDR3 region has 16 residues. Germline V gives CDR1 SQVTM, CDR2 ANQGSEA. Unmatched junction bases numbered 6, after V lost 2 bases and J lost 3 bases.